These 13 T cell receptor beta chains originate from one sample sequenced in a study of T cells in Graves' hyperthyroidism and ophthalmopathy. It was RNA transcripts that yielded the amplified TCR beta CDR3 regions. The HTBI primer set served for first-round RT-PCR of the TCR CDR3. Each CDR3 protein is one row after TCRdb ran MiXCR on the multiplex PCR reads. The sample contains roughly 800,000 distinct CDR3 sequences, 38% of which appear only once. The specimen was blood. All receptors derive from a man aged 18 to 30 with Graves' hyperthyroidism.

This clonotype was found many times. The chain links TRBV10-2 to TRBJ2-7; D possibly corresponds to TRBD2 (6 bases). Looked up from germline, CDR1 is WSHSY and CDR2 is SAAADI. V was cut by 2 bases and J by 5 bases, with 16 bases left in between. The CDR3 runs to 15 residues. The DNA of the CDR3 is TGCGCCAGCAGTGAGCTCTCCGGGAGTCGGAACGAGCAGTACTTC. Protein product: CASSELSGSRNEQYF.

The chain employs TRBV7-9 and TRBJ2-7; 7 nucleotides align to TRBD1. Trimming at V came to 6 bases and at J to 2 bases, leaving 7 bases not matched to a gene. Germline V gives CDR1 SEHNR, CDR2 FQNEAQ (reference sequence). The length of the CDR3 is 14 residues. This CDR3 is CASSPTGTAYEQYF. CDR3 sequence (DNA): TGTGCCAGCAGTCCAACCGGGACAGCCTACGAGCAGTACTTC.

This clonotype was observed a single time. The J gene is TRBJ2-7, the V gene TRBV12-3 or TRBV12-4; 9 bases match TRBD1. The CDR3 runs to 15 residues. V shed 4 bases and J 7 bases; nucleotides not matched to a gene: 11. This chain's CDR3 is CASSSQWDRVYEQYF. CDR3 DNA: TGTGCCAGCAGTTCCCAGTGGGACAGGGTCTATGAGCAGTACTTC.

This clonotype showed up just once. The chain has TRBV2 and TRBJ1-1, with TRBD1 as a possible D gene (5 bases). Deletions cut 7 bases from V and 1 base from J, with 10 bases between. This CDR3 spans 13 amino acids. Germline V gene data show CDR1 as SNHLY and CDR2 as FYNNEI. The DNA of the CDR3 is TGTGCCAGCAACAAAGGGGCGAACACTGAAGCTTTCTTT. Amino acids: CASNKGANTEAFF.

This clonotype was observed many times. This chain links TRBV7-9 with TRBJ2-2; TRBD1 matches at 7 bases. In germline, CDR1 is SEHNR, CDR2 FQNEAQ (reference sequence). The CDR3 has 14 amino acids. The junction had 3 bases not matched to a gene; V was cut back by 4 bases and J by 4 bases. The CDR3 reads CASSSGGSTGELFF. The CDR3 DNA reads TGTGCCAGCAGCTCAGGGGGAAGCACCGGGGAGCTGTTTTTT.

The chain combines TRBV3-1 with TRBJ1-2; D is possibly TRBD1 (6 bases). This CDR3 comprises 14 residues. The germline V gene has CDR1 LGHDT and CDR2 YNNKEL (reference sequence). Trimming removed 0 bases from V and 4 bases from J, with 9 bases in between. The CDR3, as DNA: TGTGCCAGCAGCCAAGAGGCCAGGGGCTATGGCTACACCTTC. Translated: CASSQEARGYGYTF.

The chain links TRBV5-4 to TRBJ2-5; 7 bases align to TRBD1. The CDR3 contains 15 residues. After removal of 0 bases from V and 5 bases from J, the junction contained 7 bases not matched to a gene. Germline V gene sequence: CDR1 SGHNT, CDR2 YYREEE (reference sequence). The CDR3 DNA follows: TGTGCCAGCAGCTTGGGCGCAGGGGGAGTTGAGACCCAGTACTTC. Its translation: CASSLGAGGVETQYF.

The chain links TRBV9 to TRBJ1-4, with 7 positions matching TRBD1. CDR1 and CDR2 from the germline V gene are SGDLS and YYNGEE. This CDR3 region has 16 residues. V was clipped by 3 bases and J by 8 bases; unmatched bases: 13. The CDR3 region is CASSATSGTVGEKLFF. The CDR3 DNA follows: TGTGCCAGCAGCGCAACCTCCGGGACAGTCGGGGAAAAACTGTTTTTT.

The V and J genes are TRBV2 and TRBJ1-2, with TRBD1 matching over 9 bases. This CDR3 is built from 15 residues. Germline-derived CDR1 and CDR2 are SNHLY and FYNNEI. After removal of 8 bases from V and 6 bases from J, the junction contained 13 bases not matched to a gene. CDR3 loop: CASSPHGTGLDGYTF. CDR3 coding DNA: TGTGCCAGCTCACCACATGGGACAGGGTTGGATGGCTACACCTTC. The full variable domain, rest sourced from reference TRBV2 and TRBJ1-2, is EPEVTQTPSHQVTQMGQEVILRCVPISNHLYFYWYRQILGQKVEFLVSFYNNEISEKSEIFDDQFSVERPDGSNFTLKIRSTKLEDSAMYFCASSPHGTGLDGYTFGSGTRLTVV.

This chain's CDR3 is CAISESLGLETQYF. The CDR3 DNA follows: TGTGCCATCAGTGAAAGTCTGGGTTTGGAGACCCAGTACTTC. This chain links TRBV10-3 with TRBJ2-5, with D unresolved. The CDR3 length is 14 residues. CDR1 and CDR2 (germline): ENHRY, SYGVKD. Trimming removed 3 bases at V and 5 bases at J, with 13 bases between.

This clonotype was counted only a few times. This CDR3 reads CASSVGVPDEKLFF. The CDR3, as DNA: TGTGCCAGCAGCGTAGGAGTCCCAGATGAAAAACTGTTTTTT. The V call is TRBV9, the J call TRBJ1-4; D not certain. This CDR3 comprises 14 residues. V gave up 0 bases and J gave up 6 bases, with 9 bases separating them. CDR1 SGDLS and CDR2 YYNGEE come from the germline V gene.

This clonotype was seen only a few times. This chain uses TRBV7-9 with TRBJ2-2; the D call may be TRBD1 or TRBD2 (6 bases each). There are 14 residues in the CDR3. CDR1 SEHNR and CDR2 FQNEAQ come from the germline V gene (reference sequence). CDR3 DNA: TGTGTTATAGTCCGGGGGCGCGACACCGGGGAGCTGTTTTTT. Residues: CVIVRGRDTGELFF.

In this sample, this clonotype turned up a few times. The V and J genes are TRBV20-1 and TRBJ2-2, with D maybe TRBD1 (6 bases). V lost 3 bases, J lost 6 bases, and 14 bases lay in between. The CDR3 length is 14 residues. CDR1 and CDR2 from the germline V gene are DFQATT and SNEGSKA (reference sequence). DNA of the CDR3: TGCAGTGCTAGGGTCAGGGGTGGTTCCGGGGAGCTGTTTTTT. It yields the protein CSARVRGGSGELFF.